A selection of T cell receptor beta chains follows, all from one sample in a study of shared T cell receptors in the human thymus. The table came from immunoSEQ multiplex PCR; TCRdb's copy has only in-frame clones and leaves some out. The repertoire holds some 660,000 clones, with approximately 89% as singletons. Separately, the same data were catalogued under a study of human thymus T cells.

The sequenced sample consisted of thymocytes. Receptor source: a boy in the first two years of life with a congenital heart defect. CDR3s include the opening cysteine and the closing phenylalanine or tryptophan. Fields, in order: CDR3 DNA, CDR3 protein, J gene, V gene, D gene, clone size. D genes are given only for firm matches. Some rows have no size entry. The others give once, few or many, or a class for an expanded clone.

TGCGCCAGCAGCCAAGATCAGGAGGAGACCTACGAGCAGTACTTC CASSQDQEETYEQYF TRBJ2-7 TRBV4-3 NA NA
TGTGCCAGCAGCCTACGGACAGGGCCTGTACATGGCTACACCTTC CASSLRTGPVHGYTF TRBJ1-2 TRBV9 TRBD1 NA
TGTGCCAGCAGCTTAGCGGGAGGGCGAGATACGCAGTATTTT CASSLAGGRDTQYF TRBJ2-3 TRBV7-9 TRBD2 NA
TGTGCCAGCAGCCCCGGGGGGGGAGAATTAAACATTCAGTACTTC CASSPGGGELNIQYF TRBJ2-4 TRBV5-8 TRBD2 NA
TGTGCCAGTAGGTGTACTAGGAACGACTCTGGAAACACCATATATTTT CASRCTRNDSGNTIYF TRBJ1-3 TRBV7-9 NA NA
TGTGCCAGCAGCTTAAGACAGACTAGCACAGATACGCAGTATTTT CASSLRQTSTDTQYF TRBJ2-3 TRBV11-2 NA once
TGTGCCAGCAGCTCGAACCCCCTAGCGGGGGGCCAAAAGACCCAGTACTTC CASSSNPLAGGQKTQYF TRBJ2-5 TRBV13 TRBD2 NA
TGTGCCAGCAGTTTAAACAGGGTGACTGAAGCTTTCTTT CASSLNRVTEAFF TRBJ1-1 TRBV27 NA NA
TGTGCCAGCAGCCCGTGGGAAGGAGGGAGTAGTCACAATGAGCAGTTCTTC CASSPWEGGSSHNEQFF TRBJ2-1 TRBV11-2 NA NA
TGCGCCAGCAGCCAAGCGACAGGGCGAGACTATGGCTACACCTTC CASSQATGRDYGYTF TRBJ1-2 TRBV4-3 TRBD1 once
TGCGCCAGCAGCCAAGGAACTGAGGTAAGCGACGGTCCCGGGAGTGAAGCTTTCTTT CASSQGTEVSDGPGSEAFF TRBJ1-1 TRBV4-3 NA few
TGTGCCAGCAGCTCGGGACAGAGAATTGAAAAACTGTTTTTT CASSSGQRIEKLFF TRBJ1-4 TRBV11-2 TRBD1 NA
TGTGCCAGCAGTGAATGGGGGACTCGATACTACAATGAGCAGTTCTTC CASSEWGTRYYNEQFF TRBJ2-1 TRBV25-1 NA NA
TGTGCCATCAGTCGGGACAGGGGTTCCTACGAGCAGTACTTC CAISRDRGSYEQYF TRBJ2-7 TRBV10-3 TRBD1 NA
TGCGCCAGCAGCCCGCGGTCCGAGAACACTGAAGCTTTCTTT CASSPRSENTEAFF TRBJ1-1 TRBV5-1 NA once
TGCGCCAGCAGCCAAGAAGTATTGGATCGGACTTCCTACGAGCAGTACTTC CASSQEVLDRTSYEQYF TRBJ2-7 TRBV4-3 NA NA
TGTGCCAGCAGAAGGAACCGGGACACATCAGATACGCAGTATTTT CASRRNRDTSDTQYF TRBJ2-3 TRBV28 NA few
TGTGCCAGCGTGGAGGGTGGACTTGCGAACACTGAAGCTTTCTTT CASVEGGLANTEAFF TRBJ1-1 TRBV6-1 NA NA
TGTGCCAGCAGCCTAAACAGGGTATTGAACACTGAAGCTTTCTTT CASSLNRVLNTEAFF TRBJ1-1 TRBV6-5 NA NA
TGTGCCAGCAGCCTAAATGGGGACTACTCTCAGACCCAGTACTTC CASSLNGDYSQTQYF TRBJ2-5 TRBV7-2 TRBD2 NA
TGTGCCACCACCCTGGACTTCAGGGGGAACTATGGCTACACCTTC CATTLDFRGNYGYTF TRBJ1-2 TRBV27 TRBD1 NA
TGTGCCAGTAACCTTCTAGGAAACACTGAAGCTTTCTTT CASNLLGNTEAFF TRBJ1-1 TRBV19 NA few
TGTGCCAGCAGCTTGGAGGGAGATTTCACCGGGGAGCTGTTTTTT CASSLEGDFTGELFF TRBJ2-2 TRBV5-5 NA NA
TGTGCCAGTAGAAGCGGCCCCTCCTACGAGCAGTACTTC CASRSGPSYEQYF TRBJ2-7 TRBV19 NA NA
TGTGCCAGTAGTACCGGGACAGGGAAAATTAACACTGAAGCTTTCTTT CASSTGTGKINTEAFF TRBJ1-1 TRBV19 TRBD1 NA
TGTGCCAGCAGCTCGGGACAGTACAATGAGCAGTTCTTC CASSSGQYNEQFF TRBJ2-1 TRBV7-6 TRBD1 NA
TGTGCCTGGAGTGTGGCGACAGGGAACCATGGCAATCAGCCCCAGCATTTT CAWSVATGNHGNQPQHF TRBJ1-5 TRBV30 TRBD1 NA
TGTGCCAGTAGTATGGGAGGGGTATATATTAAGAAAGAAGCAGATACGCAGTATTTT CASSMGGVYIKKEADTQYF TRBJ2-3 TRBV19 TRBD2 NA
TGCAGCGTTGACCAGGGAAACACCGGGGAGCTGTTTTTT CSVDQGNTGELFF TRBJ2-2 TRBV29-1 NA NA
TGTGCCACCTTAGACGGAGATGGCTACACCTTC CATLDGDGYTF TRBJ1-2 TRBV6-6 NA NA